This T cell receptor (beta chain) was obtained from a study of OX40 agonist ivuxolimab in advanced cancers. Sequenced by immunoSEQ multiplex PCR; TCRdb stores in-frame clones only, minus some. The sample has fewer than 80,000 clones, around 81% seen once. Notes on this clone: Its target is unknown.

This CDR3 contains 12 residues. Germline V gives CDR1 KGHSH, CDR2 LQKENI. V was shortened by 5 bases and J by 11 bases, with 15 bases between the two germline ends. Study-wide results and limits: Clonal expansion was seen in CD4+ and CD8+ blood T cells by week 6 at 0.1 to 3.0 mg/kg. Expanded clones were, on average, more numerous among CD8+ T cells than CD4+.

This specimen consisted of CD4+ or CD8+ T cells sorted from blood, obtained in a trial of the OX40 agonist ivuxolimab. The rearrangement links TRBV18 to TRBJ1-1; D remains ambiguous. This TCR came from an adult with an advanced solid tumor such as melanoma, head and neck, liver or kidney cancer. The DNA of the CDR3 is TGTGCCAGCTCATCTCGGCCCGGTCGGGCTTTCTTT. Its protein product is CASSSRPGRAFF. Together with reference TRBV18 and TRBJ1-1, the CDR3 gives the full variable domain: NAGVMQNPRHLVRRRGQEARLRCSPMKGHSHVYWYRQLPEEGLKFMVYLQKENIIDESGMPKERFSAEFPKEGPSILRIQQVVRGDSAAYFCASSSRPGRAFFGQGTRLTVV.